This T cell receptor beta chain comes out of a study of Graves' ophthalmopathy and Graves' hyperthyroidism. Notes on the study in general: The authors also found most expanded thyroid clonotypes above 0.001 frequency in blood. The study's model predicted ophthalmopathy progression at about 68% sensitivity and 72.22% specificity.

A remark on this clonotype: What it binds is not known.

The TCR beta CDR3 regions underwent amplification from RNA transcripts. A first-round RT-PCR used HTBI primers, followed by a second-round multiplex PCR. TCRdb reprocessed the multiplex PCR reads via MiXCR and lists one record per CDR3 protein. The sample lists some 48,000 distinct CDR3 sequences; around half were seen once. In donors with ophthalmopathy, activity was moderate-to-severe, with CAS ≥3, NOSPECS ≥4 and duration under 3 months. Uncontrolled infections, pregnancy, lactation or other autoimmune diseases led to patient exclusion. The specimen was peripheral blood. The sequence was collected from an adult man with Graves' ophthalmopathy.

The CDR3 is CSAIVGGNYGYTF. The CDR3 DNA is TGCAGTGCAATAGTTGGCGGAAACTATGGCTACACCTTC. V is TRBV20-1 and J is TRBJ1-2; D is ambiguous. CDR1 and CDR2 from the germline V gene are DFQATT and SNEGSKA (reference sequence). V lost 6 bases and J 2 bases, leaving 13 bases between the germline ends. This CDR3 comprises 13 residues.